The clone carrying this T cell receptor beta chain was found a few times. Antigen unknown. A read error may be the cause here, since a much bigger clone is one base away. This sample is part of a study of T cell repertoires in cytomegalovirus infection. Whole-study context: A matching HLA type, together with CMV infection, was signaled by public TCR beta signatures.

TCRdb passed the reads through MiXCR, listing each CDR3 protein once. The sample has approximately 260,000 distinct CDR3 sequences; 20% to 25% are singletons. V lost 5 bases to trimming and J lost 0 bases, with 1 base between them. This CDR3 spans 12 amino acids. Germline values: CDR1 MNHEY, CDR2 SVGAGI. The TCR was taken from a human donor in good health (CMV status not recorded). Some clones in this sample may be carry-over from other donors' samples. The sample here was cultured PBMCs, taken from culture after CMV antigen stimulation. The V gene is TRBV6-5, the J gene TRBJ2-2; D gene uncertain. CDR3 coding DNA: TGTGCCAGCAGTGCGAACACCGGGGAGCTGTTTTTT. Translated, it gives CASSANTGELFF.